Presented here are 10 T cell receptor beta chains from one specimen sequenced in a study of T cell repertoires in cytomegalovirus infection. Via MiXCR, TCRdb re-called the reads, giving one row per CDR3 protein. The table has 250,000 to 300,000 distinct CDR3 sequences, approximately 13% seen once. The sequenced sample consisted of PBMCs. The source of these receptors is a human donor in good health (CMV status not recorded). Some clones in this sample may be carry-over from other donors' samples.

The J gene is TRBJ2-1, the V gene TRBV6-2 or TRBV6-3; the D gene is possibly TRBD1 (5 bases). The CDR3 runs to 13 residues. V lost 4 bases, J lost 5 bases, and 9 bases lay in between. CDR1 is MNHEY and CDR2 is SVGEGT in the germline V gene. The CDR3, as DNA: TGTGCCAGCAGTTTTCGACAGAACAATGAGCAGTTCTTC. Translated: CASSFRQNNEQFF.

In its sample, this clonotype was seen many times. V is TRBV7-9 and J is TRBJ2-1, with a possible D match to TRBD1 (5 bases). V lost 5 bases, J lost 6 bases, and 14 bases lay in between. The CDR3 runs 14 residues. The germline V gene encodes CDR1 SEHNR and CDR2 FQNEAQ (reference sequence). The chain's CDR3 is CASSLMTDSNEQFF. In nucleotides, the CDR3 is TGTGCCAGCAGCCTGATGACAGATTCCAATGAGCAGTTCTTC.

This clonotype was picked up a small number of times. This sequence joins TRBV5-5 and TRBJ2-1, with 9 bases that match TRBD1. The V and J ends lost 2 bases and 8 bases, in that order; junction bases with no gene match: 8. The CDR3 length is 15 residues. Germline CDR1 SGHKS, CDR2 YYEKEE (reference sequence). DNA for the CDR3: TGTGCCAGCAGCTTCGGGGACAGGGACGTAGATGAGCAGTTCTTC. It is translated as CASSFGDRDVDEQFF.

This clonotype was recorded at least ten times. V is TRBV19 and J is TRBJ2-1; D remains ambiguous. This CDR3 is built from 16 residues. V was pared by 3 bases and J by 3 bases, with 15 bases between. CDR1 is LNHDA, CDR2 SQIVND, per germline (reference sequence). CDR3 region: CASSIFGIMGYNEQFF. The DNA of the CDR3 is TGTGCCAGTAGTATCTTTGGGATTATGGGCTACAATGAGCAGTTCTTC.

This clonotype was seen at least ten times. This chain connects TRBV7-2 to TRBJ2-5; D possibly corresponds to TRBD1 (6 bases). Deletions cut 5 bases from V and 4 bases from J, with 14 bases between. CDR3 length: 14 amino acids. Germline values: CDR1 SGHTA, CDR2 FQGNSA. The CDR3 nucleotides are TGTGCCAGCAGCACAGGGCTAGCCTTAGAGACCCAGTACTTC. It translates to CASSTGLALETQYF.

This clonotype has only a few counts. This sequence joins TRBV7-2 and TRBJ2-6; D possibly matches TRBD1 or TRBD2 (5 bases each). Germline V gene data show CDR1 as SGHTA and CDR2 as FQGNSA. This CDR3 has 16 amino acids. Trimming took 1 base from V and 2 from J, leaving 9 bases between them. CDR3 sequence (DNA): TGTGCCAGCAGCTTAGTTGGGGGTACTGGGGCCAACGTCCTGACTTTC. This codes for CASSLVGGTGANVLTF.

This clonotype was seen a handful of times. The J gene is TRBJ2-6, the V gene TRBV2, with TRBD1 identical over 11 bases. This CDR3 region has 18 residues. The germline gives CDR1 SNHLY, CDR2 FYNNEI. Trimming removed 4 bases from V and 2 bases from J; junction bases left unmatched: 7. The CDR3 loop is CASSARTGGATGANVLTF. CDR3 nucleotide sequence: TGTGCCAGCAGTGCAAGGACAGGGGGCGCCACTGGGGCCAACGTCCTGACTTTC. Complete variable domain (other parts from reference TRBV2 and TRBJ2-6): EPEVTQTPSHQVTQMGQEVILRCVPISNHLYFYWYRQILGQKVEFLVSFYNNEISEKSEIFDDQFSVERPDGSNFTLKIRSTKLEDSAMYFCASSARTGGATGANVLTFGAGSRLTVL.

This clonotype was detected a few times. The V and J genes are TRBV7-2 and TRBJ1-5; 7 nucleotides match TRBD1. V shed 1 base, J shed 6 bases, and the junction held 3 bases outside the gene matches. Germline CDR1 reads SGHTA; CDR2 reads FQGNSA. The CDR3 is made up of 14 amino acids. Here the CDR3 reads CASSLVQGGQPQHF. The CDR3 DNA sequence: TGTGCCAGCAGCTTAGTGCAGGGGGGTCAGCCCCAGCATTTT. Variable domain in full (rest from reference TRBV7-2 and TRBJ1-5): GAGVSQSPSNKVTEKGKDVELRCDPISGHTALYWYRQSLGQGLEFLIYFQGNSAPDKSGLPSDRFSAERTGGSVSTLTIQRTQQEDSAVYLCASSLVQGGQPQHFGDGTRLSIL.

This clonotype was detected many times. The chain joins TRBV4-3 to TRBJ2-1, with 8 bases aligning to TRBD2. The CDR3 runs 16 residues. V shed 2 bases, J shed 8 bases, and the junction held 11 bases outside the gene matches. Germline V gene lookup returns CDR1 LGHNA and CDR2 YSLEER. CDR3 region: CASSQYSGTRIDEQFF. The CDR3 bases are TGCGCCAGCAGCCAATATAGCGGGACCAGAATCGATGAGCAGTTCTTC.

The chain is built from TRBV25-1 and TRBJ1-1, with 12 bases matching TRBD1. The CDR3 spans 14 residues. J lost 4 bases, V lost 6 bases, and 3 bases had no gene match. The germline V gene has CDR1 MGHDK and CDR2 SYGVNS. This CDR3 reads CASRGQGASTEAFF. CDR3 sequence (DNA): TGTGCCAGCAGGGGACAGGGGGCGAGCACTGAAGCTTTCTTT.